The next 21 T cell receptor beta chains were all read from a single sample in a study of glioma-infiltrating T cells after dendritic cell vaccination. The sample's time point: after dendritic cell vaccination, including at tumor progression/relapse. Sequenced by immunoSEQ multiplex PCR; TCRdb stores in-frame clones only, minus some. Among 100,000 to 120,000 clones listed, 90% were seen once. The source material was blood, sampled after dendritic cell vaccination. Receptors originate from a human donor with glioblastoma.

This clone was seen only once. This chain joins TRBV21-1 and TRBJ2-6; the DNA was not used to check the table's D call, TRBD1. TRBV21-1 is a listed pseudogene. This CDR3 is 15 amino acids long. This chain's CDR3 is CASSKGASGANVLTF. As DNA, the CDR3 is TGTGCCAGCAGCAAAGGGGCCTCTGGGGCCAACGTCCTGACTTTC.

This sequence joins TRBV7-3 and TRBJ2-5, with TRBD2 identical over 7 bases. CDR1 SGHTA and CDR2 FQGTGA come from the germline V gene. The CDR3 is made up of 13 amino acids. The V gene end was trimmed by 6 bases and the J gene end by 5 bases; junction bases not matched to a gene: 6. CDR3 nucleotide sequence: TGTGCCAGCAGTTCAAGCGGGGCGGAGACCCAGTACTTC. Its translation is CASSSSGAETQYF.

Details on this clone: One end of the junction fails to match germline, which may point to a read error. The chain couples TRBV7-8 to TRBJ2-3; possibly TRBD2 for D (6 bases). Germline V gene data show CDR1 as SGHVS and CDR2 as FQNEAQ. CDR3 length: 15 amino acids. This CDR3 is CTSSFLATDTDTQYF. The DNA of the CDR3 is TGTACCAGCAGCTTTCTAGCGACGGACACAGATACGCAGTATTTT.

The chain employs TRBV5-1 and TRBJ1-4; D remains ambiguous. Germline V lookup: CDR1 SGHRS, CDR2 YFSETQ. The CDR3 length is 14 residues. V gave up 2 bases and J gave up 7 bases, with 12 bases separating them. Here the CDR3 reads CASSFGGDSEKLFF. In nucleotides, the CDR3 is TGCGCCAGCAGCTTCGGCGGTGACTCTGAAAAACTGTTTTTT.

The J gene is TRBJ2-1, the V gene TRBV5-1; TRBD1 aligns across 10 bases. Per germline, CDR1 SGHRS and CDR2 YFSETQ. With V trimmed by 0 bases and J by 6 bases, 9 bases remained unmatched. This CDR3 region has 17 residues. The DNA for the CDR3 is TGCGCCAGCAGCTTGGGGGCTCGGACAGGGGGAGGCAATGAGCAGTTCTTC. Protein sequence: CASSLGARTGGGNEQFF.

The V call is TRBV2, the J call TRBJ2-6, with a weak D call TRBD2 (5 bases). The germline V and J ends were trimmed by 10 bases and 1 base, with 8 bases remaining between them. Per germline, CDR1 SNHLY and CDR2 FYNNEI. The CDR3 contains 13 residues. This CDR3 reads CAKRGSGANVLTF. The CDR3 DNA sequence: TGTGCCAAAAGAGGGTCTGGGGCCAACGTCCTGACTTTC. The variable domain in full, with the rest retrieved from reference TRBV2 and TRBJ2-6, is EPEVTQTPSHQVTQMGQEVILRCVPISNHLYFYWYRQILGQKVEFLVSFYNNEISEKSEIFDDQFSVERPDGSNFTLKIRSTKLEDSAMYFCAKRGSGANVLTFGAGSRLTVL.

This chain links TRBV9 with TRBJ2-1; 7 nucleotides line up with TRBD1. CDR3 length: 13 amino acids. Germline-derived CDR1 and CDR2 are SGDLS and YYNGEE. Losses at the gene ends were 0 bases for V and 9 bases for J; bases not matched to a gene: 3. CDR3 loop: CASSVEGAGEQFF. CDR3 nucleotides: TGTGCCAGCAGCGTAGAGGGGGCCGGTGAGCAGTTCTTC.

The CDR3 reads CASSPSGNSYEQYF. The DNA for the CDR3 is TGTGCCAGCAGCCCGTCGGGGAATTCCTACGAGCAGTACTTC. The rearrangement uses TRBV7-6 and TRBJ2-7; perhaps TRBD2 as D (5 bases). The V end was cut by 5 bases, the J end by 1 base, with 12 bases between. This CDR3 is 14 amino acids long. Germline V gene lookup returns CDR1 SGHVS and CDR2 FNYEAQ.

J is TRBJ2-7 and V is TRBV27; 7 bases line up with TRBD1. Germline CDR1 reads MNHEY; CDR2 reads SMNVEV (reference sequence). Unmatched junction bases numbered 9, after V lost 9 bases and J lost 7 bases. This CDR3 is 12 amino acids long. As DNA, the CDR3 is TGTGCCAGTCCACGACAGGGACGTGAGCAGTACTTC. Encoded protein: CASPRQGREQYF.

This chain connects TRBV2 to TRBJ1-6, with D unclear. Trimming cost V 4 bases and J 9 bases, with 13 bases left between them. This CDR3 has 14 amino acids. Germline loops: CDR1 SNHLY, CDR2 FYNNEI. The CDR3 region has the DNA TGTGCCAGCAGTGCTGCAGGCGAAAGTTCACCCCTCCACTTT. Its translation: CASSAAGESSPLHF.

The chain combines TRBV11-2 with TRBJ2-3; 7 bases are shared with TRBD2. V was clipped by 8 bases and J by 2 bases; unmatched bases: 10. The CDR3 is 15 residues long. The V gene's germline CDR1 is SGHAT and CDR2 FQNNGV. CDR3 DNA sequence: TGTGCCAGCGGCATTGGAGCGGGGATCACAGATACGCAGTATTTT. It codes for CASGIGAGITDTQYF.

V and J are TRBV6-5 and TRBJ1-2, with D tentatively TRBD1 (5 bases). V lost 0 bases to trimming and J lost 0 bases, with 8 bases between them. Germline assignment: CDR1 MNHEY and CDR2 SVGAGI. The CDR3 is made up of 15 amino acids. The CDR3: CASSYSGRANYGYTF. The CDR3 DNA reads TGTGCCAGCAGTTACTCGGGCAGGGCTAACTATGGCTACACCTTC.

This clone was detected a few times. The chain links TRBV6-6 to TRBJ2-7; TRBD2 is a possible D gene (5 bases). This CDR3 has 16 amino acids. Germline values: CDR1 MNHNY, CDR2 SVGAGI (reference sequence). Trimming took 3 bases from V and 0 from J, leaving 15 bases between them. CDR3 residues: CASSYSPRESSYEQYF. The CDR3 DNA follows: TGTGCCAGCAGTTATTCCCCCCGGGAAAGCTCCTACGAGCAGTACTTC.

This chain uses TRBV5-1 with TRBJ2-7; D gene unclear. CDR1 and CDR2 (germline): SGHRS, YFSETQ. The CDR3 length is 16 residues. V shed 3 bases and J shed 1 base, with 17 bases lying between them. The CDR3 loop is CASSSQLSFDSYEQYF. CDR3 sequence (DNA): TGCGCCAGCAGCTCCCAACTGTCATTCGATTCCTACGAGCAGTACTTC.

V and J are TRBV30 and TRBJ1-1; a possible D gene is TRBD1 (6 bases). V was pared by 0 bases and J by 4 bases, with 18 bases between. The CDR3 covers 16 residues. In germline, CDR1 is GTSNPN, CDR2 SVGIG (reference sequence). The CDR3 spells CAWSVLPPRGGTEAFF. CDR3 bases: TGTGCCTGGAGTGTACTCCCCCCCCGAGGGGGCACTGAAGCTTTCTTT.

This clone was detected only once. This chain uses TRBV18 with TRBJ1-5; D ambiguous. Germline CDR1 reads KGHSH; CDR2 reads LQKENI. Trimming shortened V by 4 bases and J by 3 bases, and 7 bases separated the two germline ends. The CDR3 totals 13 residues. The CDR3 bases are TGTGCCAGCTCACAAGAGGTCAATCAGCCCCAGCATTTT. Protein: CASSQEVNQPQHF. Using reference TRBV18 and TRBJ1-5 for the parts outside the CDR3, the full variable domain is NAGVMQNPRHLVRRRGQEARLRCSPMKGHSHVYWYRQLPEEGLKFMVYLQKENIIDESGMPKERFSAEFPKEGPSILRIQQVVRGDSAAYFCASSQEVNQPQHFGDGTRLSIL.

This chain connects TRBV4-1 to TRBJ1-4; TRBD1 aligns across 8 bases. The germline V gene encodes CDR1 MGHRA and CDR2 YSYEKL. J lost 4 bases, V lost 3 bases, and 7 bases had no gene match. The CDR3 extends over 16 amino acids. CDR3 in amino acids: CASSQTTGGGNEKLFF. For the CDR3, the DNA is TGCGCCAGCAGCCAGACCACAGGGGGTGGTAATGAAAAACTGTTTTTT.

V and J are TRBV5-4 and TRBJ2-3, with 11 bases lining up with TRBD2. This CDR3 is built from 16 residues. Germline V lookup: CDR1 SGHNT, CDR2 YYREEE (reference sequence). The V segment lost 0 bases and the J segment 8 bases; nucleotides outside the gene matches: 8. CDR3 loop: CASSLVLAGGVGTQYF. The CDR3 bases are TGTGCCAGCAGCTTGGTTCTAGCGGGGGGTGTGGGTACGCAGTATTTT.

The J gene is TRBJ1-2, the V gene TRBV5-6; TRBD1 matches at 7 bases. The CDR3 spans 14 residues. Looked up from germline, CDR1 is SGHDT and CDR2 is YYEEEE. V lost 6 bases, J lost 4 bases, and 9 bases stayed unmatched. The chain's CDR3 is CASTPTGNAYGYTF. CDR3 DNA sequence: TGTGCCAGCACCCCGACAGGGAACGCCTATGGCTACACCTTC.

This clone was observed once. The chain employs TRBV5-4 and TRBJ2-7, with D possibly matching TRBD2 (6 bases). This CDR3 region has 13 residues. Germline CDR1 and CDR2: SGHNT and YYREEE (reference sequence). V lost 4 bases to trimming and J lost 0 bases, with 8 bases between them. The CDR3 region has the DNA TGTGCCAGCAGCATCGGGGGCTCCTACGAGCAGTACTTC. It translates to CASSIGGSYEQYF.

The rearrangement links TRBV5-1 to TRBJ2-1; TRBD2 aligns across 11 bases. V lost 5 bases to trimming and J lost 3 bases; unmatched junction nucleotides: 4. CDR1 SGHRS and CDR2 YFSETQ come from the germline V gene. This CDR3 is built from 15 residues. CDR3 nucleotide sequence: TGCGCCAGCAGGATGACTAGCGGGAACTACAATGAGCAGTTCTTC. Protein: CASRMTSGNYNEQFF.